Presented here are 5 T cell receptor beta chains from one specimen sequenced in a study of T cells in Graves' hyperthyroidism and ophthalmopathy. Amplification of TCR beta CDR3 regions was performed using RNA transcripts as template. Using the HTBI primer set, a first-round RT-PCR was run on the TCR CDR3. TCRdb re-called the multiplex PCR reads with MiXCR, one entry per CDR3 protein. The repertoire holds around 660,000 distinct CDR3 sequences, with just under 45% as singletons. The sequenced sample was peripheral blood or thyroid tissue (not recorded which). These receptors originate from an adult man with Graves' disease, either hyperthyroidism or ophthalmopathy (not recorded which).

The chain joins TRBV5-1 to TRBJ1-1; D is ambiguous. Germline-derived CDR1 and CDR2 are SGHRS and YFSETQ. This CDR3 has 13 amino acids. V was trimmed by 3 bases and J by 3 bases, leaving 9 bases between them. CDR3 in amino acids: CASSWDDDTEAFF. DNA for the CDR3: TGCGCCAGCAGCTGGGATGACGACACTGAAGCTTTCTTT. Full variable domain (rest looked up from reference TRBV5-1 and TRBJ1-1): KAGVTQTPRYLIKTRGQQVTLSCSPISGHRSVSWYQQTPGQGLQFLFEYFSETQRNKGNFPGRFSGRQFSNSRSEMNVSTLELGDSALYLCASSWDDDTEAFFGQGTRLTVV.

This chain joins TRBV7-9 and TRBJ1-1; tentatively, D is TRBD1 (6 bases). Trimming removed 8 bases at V and 0 bases at J, with 13 bases between. This CDR3 has 14 amino acids. Germline CDR1 reads SEHNR; CDR2 reads FQNEAQ (reference sequence). The CDR3 sequence: CASRERGVNTEAFF. CDR3 DNA: TGTGCCAGCCGGGAAAGGGGGGTGAACACTGAAGCTTTCTTT. The entire variable domain, with the rest obtained from reference TRBV7-9 and TRBJ1-1, is as follows: DTGVSQNPRHKITKRGQNVTFRCDPISEHNRLYWYRQTLGQGPEFLTYFQNEAQLEKSRLLSDRFSAERPKGSFSTLEIQRTEQGDSAMYLCASRERGVNTEAFFGQGTRLTVV.

This chain links TRBV25-1 with TRBJ1-1; maybe TRBD1 (5 bases). Germline V CDR1 and CDR2: MGHDK, SYGVNS. This CDR3 is built from 15 residues. Trimming pared 6 bases from V and 1 base from J, leaving 15 bases between. For the CDR3, the DNA is TGTGCCAGCAGCCATCATCAGGGCAGGAACACTGAAGCTTTCTTT. It translates to CASSHHQGRNTEAFF.

The chain links TRBV7-3 to TRBJ1-2; D is ambiguous. The germline CDR1 and CDR2 sequences are SGHTA and FQGTGA. Deletions cut 1 base from V and 8 bases from J, with 17 bases between. This CDR3 has 15 amino acids. The CDR3 region is CASSLSFRGDGGYTF. As DNA, the CDR3 is TGTGCCAGCAGCTTAAGTTTTCGGGGAGACGGCGGCTACACCTTC.

Worth noting for this clonotype: Its ends do not fully match the called genes, so a read error is possible. The V gene is TRBV24-1, the J gene TRBJ2-6; 10 nucleotides align to TRBD1. The CDR3 is 15 residues long. Germline CDR1 KGHDR, CDR2 SFDVKD. The CDR3 DNA follows: TGTGCCACCAGTGATTCCGGGACAGGGGCGAACGTCCTGACTTTC. As protein: CATSDSGTGANVLTF.